Below, 6 T cell receptor beta chains from the same sample are listed, as sequenced in a study of T-cell memory formation after mild COVID-19. MiXCR, run by TCRdb on the 5' RACE reads, gives a single entry per CDR3 protein. The repertoire consists of a few hundred thousand distinct CDR3 sequences, with under 30% occurring once and the leading ten covering approximately 13%. Sequenced input: PBMCs or a T cell subset sorted from them (not recorded which). All receptors derive from an adult woman who had mild COVID-19 (a few samples of this study predate the infection). Cell type and time point are not known.

V gene TRBV7-2 combines with J gene TRBJ2-3, with TRBD1 matching over 7 bases. Per germline, CDR1 SGHTA and CDR2 FQGNSA. CDR3 size: 14 residues. V shed 7 bases and J 2 bases; nucleotides not matched to a gene: 6. CDR3 DNA sequence: TGTGCCAGCACCAAGGGACAGTACACAGATACGCAGTATTTT. Protein sequence: CASTKGQYTDTQYF.

This chain links TRBV5-1 with TRBJ2-6; maybe TRBD2 (6 bases). Germline values: CDR1 SGHRS, CDR2 YFSETQ. Trimming cost V 2 bases and J 9 bases, with 12 bases left between them. The CDR3 covers 14 residues. The DNA of the CDR3 is TGCGCCAGCAGCTTCGGGCGGGACGGCAACGTCCTGACTTTC. Its translation is CASSFGRDGNVLTF.

The J gene is TRBJ2-4, the V gene TRBV20-1, with D maybe TRBD2 (5 bases). V lost 1 base to trimming and J lost 6 bases, with 10 bases between them. Germline CDR1 reads DFQATT; CDR2 reads SNEGSKA (reference sequence). CDR3 length: 13 amino acids. The CDR3 bases are TGCAGTGCTAGAGGAGACGGGGTAAACATTCAGTACTTC. This codes for CSARGDGVNIQYF.

In this sample, this clonotype turned up a few times. The chain combines TRBV6-5 with TRBJ2-1; tentatively, D is TRBD1 (5 bases). V was cut by 4 bases and J by 5 bases, with 12 bases left in between. The CDR3 contains 14 residues. Looked up from germline, CDR1 is MNHEY and CDR2 is SVGAGI. CDR3 nucleotides: TGTGCCAGCAGTTCCCTAAGGGGCGACAATGAGCAGTTCTTC. Translation: CASSSLRGDNEQFF.

This clonotype appeared a few times. The gene calls are TRBV5-1 and TRBJ2-1, with D unresolved. Germline lookup yields CDR1 SGHRS and CDR2 YFSETQ. V lost 0 bases, J lost 14 bases, and 12 bases lay in between. The CDR3 has 12 residues. For the CDR3, the DNA is TGCGCCAGCAGCTTGGCCGAAGGGAAGGAGTTCTTC. It specifies CASSLAEGKEFF.

V and J are TRBV5-1 and TRBJ1-1, with 10 bases lining up with TRBD1. The germline CDR1 and CDR2 sequences are SGHRS and YFSETQ. V shed 3 bases and J 2 bases; nucleotides not matched to a gene: 4. CDR3 size: 15 residues. CDR3 nucleotides: TGCGCCAGCAGCTGGGGGACAGGGGTAAACACTGAAGCTTTCTTT. It specifies CASSWGTGVNTEAFF.